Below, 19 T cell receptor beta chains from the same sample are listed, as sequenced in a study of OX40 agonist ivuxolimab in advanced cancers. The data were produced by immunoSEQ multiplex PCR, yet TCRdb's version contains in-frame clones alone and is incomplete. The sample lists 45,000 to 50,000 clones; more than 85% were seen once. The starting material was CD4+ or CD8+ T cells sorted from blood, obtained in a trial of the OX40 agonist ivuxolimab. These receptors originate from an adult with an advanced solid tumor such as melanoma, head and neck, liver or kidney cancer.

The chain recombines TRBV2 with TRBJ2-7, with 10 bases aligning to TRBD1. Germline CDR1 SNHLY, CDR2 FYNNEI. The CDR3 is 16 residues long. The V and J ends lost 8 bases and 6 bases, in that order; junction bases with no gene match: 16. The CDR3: CASVGQGSLYASEQYF. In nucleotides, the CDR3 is TGTGCCAGCGTGGGACAGGGGTCGCTCTATGCCTCCGAGCAGTACTTC. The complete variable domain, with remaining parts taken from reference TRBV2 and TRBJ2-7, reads EPEVTQTPSHQVTQMGQEVILRCVPISNHLYFYWYRQILGQKVEFLVSFYNNEISEKSEIFDDQFSVERPDGSNFTLKIRSTKLEDSAMYFCASVGQGSLYASEQYFGPGTRLTVT.

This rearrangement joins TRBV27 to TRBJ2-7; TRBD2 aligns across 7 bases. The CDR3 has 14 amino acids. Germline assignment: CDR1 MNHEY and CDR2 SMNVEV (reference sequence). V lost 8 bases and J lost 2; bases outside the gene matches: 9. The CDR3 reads CASGVETSPYEQYF. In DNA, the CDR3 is TGTGCCAGCGGAGTCGAGACTAGCCCCTACGAGCAGTACTTC.

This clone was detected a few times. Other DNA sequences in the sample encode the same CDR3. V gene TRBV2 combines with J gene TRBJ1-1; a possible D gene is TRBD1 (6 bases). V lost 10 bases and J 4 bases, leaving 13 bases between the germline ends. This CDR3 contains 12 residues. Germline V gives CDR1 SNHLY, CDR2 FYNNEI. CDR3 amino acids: CATLRGGTEAFF. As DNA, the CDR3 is TGTGCCACCTTGAGGGGGGGCACTGAAGCTTTCTTT.

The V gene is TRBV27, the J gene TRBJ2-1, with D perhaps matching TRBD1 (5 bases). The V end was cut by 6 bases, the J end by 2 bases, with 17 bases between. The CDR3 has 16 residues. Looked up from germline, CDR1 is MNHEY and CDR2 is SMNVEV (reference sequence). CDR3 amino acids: CASSPTTVRTYNEQFF. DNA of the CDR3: TGTGCCAGCAGCCCCACGACAGTTCGAACCTACAATGAGCAGTTCTTC.

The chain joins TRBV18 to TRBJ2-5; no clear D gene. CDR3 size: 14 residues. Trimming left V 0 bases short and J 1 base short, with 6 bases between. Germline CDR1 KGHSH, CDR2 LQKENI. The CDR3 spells CASSPPLSQETQYF. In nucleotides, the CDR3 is TGTGCCAGCTCACCACCGCTCAGCCAAGAGACCCAGTACTTC.

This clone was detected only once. In DNA, the CDR3 is TGTGCCAGCAGTTCCCCTTGGGGAGAGCAGTTCTTC. Protein: CASSSPWGEQFF. This rearrangement joins TRBV27 to TRBJ2-1, with D unresolved. Trimming removed 4 bases from V and 10 bases from J, with 11 bases in between. Looked up from germline, CDR1 is MNHEY and CDR2 is SMNVEV (reference sequence). This CDR3 spans 12 amino acids.

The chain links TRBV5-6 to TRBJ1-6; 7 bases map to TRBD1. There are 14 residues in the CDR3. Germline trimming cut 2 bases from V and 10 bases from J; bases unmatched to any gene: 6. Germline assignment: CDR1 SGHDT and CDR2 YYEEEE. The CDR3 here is CASSLGGGGSPLHF. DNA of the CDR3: TGTGCCAGCAGCTTAGGGGGCGGAGGATCACCCCTCCACTTT.

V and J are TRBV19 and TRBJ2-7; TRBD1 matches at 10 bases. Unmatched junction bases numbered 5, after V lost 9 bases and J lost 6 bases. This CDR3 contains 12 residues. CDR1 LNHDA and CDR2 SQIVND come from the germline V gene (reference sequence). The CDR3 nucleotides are TGTGCCAGCCGGGGGACAGGGGTCGAGCAGTACTTC. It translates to CASRGTGVEQYF.

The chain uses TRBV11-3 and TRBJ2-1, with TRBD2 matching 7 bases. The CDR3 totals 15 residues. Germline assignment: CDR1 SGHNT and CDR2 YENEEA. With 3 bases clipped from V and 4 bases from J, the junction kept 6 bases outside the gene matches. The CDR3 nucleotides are TGTGCCAGCAGCTTCCAGACTAGCCCGTACAATGAGCAGTTCTTC. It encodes CASSFQTSPYNEQFF. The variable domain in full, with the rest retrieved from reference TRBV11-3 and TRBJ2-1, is EAGVVQSPRYKIIEKKQPVAFWCNPISGHNTLYWYLQNLGQGPELLIRYENEEAVDDSQLPKDRFSAERLKGVDSTLKIQPAELGDSAVYLCASSFQTSPYNEQFFGPGTRLTVL.

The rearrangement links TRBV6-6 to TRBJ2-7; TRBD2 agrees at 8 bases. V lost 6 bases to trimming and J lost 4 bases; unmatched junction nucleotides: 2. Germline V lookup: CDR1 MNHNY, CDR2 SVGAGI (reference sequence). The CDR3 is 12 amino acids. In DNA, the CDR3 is TGTGCCAGCAGCGGGGGGGTGTACGAGCAGTACTTC. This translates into CASSGGVYEQYF.

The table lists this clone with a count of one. In nucleotides, the CDR3 is TGTGCCAGTAGTATAGATGGGCAGGGGATGAACACTGAAGCTTTCTTT. It encodes CASSIDGQGMNTEAFF. The rearrangement uses TRBV19 and TRBJ1-1; D perhaps matches TRBD1 (6 bases). The germline V gene encodes CDR1 LNHDA and CDR2 SQIVND (reference sequence). V dropped 0 bases and J dropped 0 bases, with 11 bases sitting between them. This CDR3 has 16 residues.

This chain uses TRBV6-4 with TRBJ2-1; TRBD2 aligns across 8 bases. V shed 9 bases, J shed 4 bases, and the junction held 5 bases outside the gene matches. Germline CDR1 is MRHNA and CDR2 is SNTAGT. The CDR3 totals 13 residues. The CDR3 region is CASGSGGYNEQFF. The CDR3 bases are TGTGCCAGTGGAAGCGGGGGTTACAATGAGCAGTTCTTC.

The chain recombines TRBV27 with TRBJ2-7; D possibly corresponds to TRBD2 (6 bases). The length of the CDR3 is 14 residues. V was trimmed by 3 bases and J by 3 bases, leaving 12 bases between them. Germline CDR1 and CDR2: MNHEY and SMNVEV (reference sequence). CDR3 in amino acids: CASSFKTSGYEQYF. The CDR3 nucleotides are TGTGCCAGCAGTTTCAAGACTAGTGGCTACGAGCAGTACTTC.

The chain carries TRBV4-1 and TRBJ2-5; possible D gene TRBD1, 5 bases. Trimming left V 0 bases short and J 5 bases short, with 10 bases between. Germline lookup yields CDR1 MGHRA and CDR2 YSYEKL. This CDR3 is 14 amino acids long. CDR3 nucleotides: TGCGCCAGCAGCCAAGATCCCAGGGCCGAGACCCAGTACTTC. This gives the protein CASSQDPRAETQYF.

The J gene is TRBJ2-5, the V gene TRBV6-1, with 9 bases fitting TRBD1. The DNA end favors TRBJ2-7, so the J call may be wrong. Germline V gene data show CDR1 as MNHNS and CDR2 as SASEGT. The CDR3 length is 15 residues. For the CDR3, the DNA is TGTGCCAGCAGTGATGAGGACAGGGGATCCTACGAGCAGTACTTC. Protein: CASSDEDRGSYEQYF.

The CDR3 here is CASSETGDYGYTF. The CDR3 DNA sequence: TGTGCCAGCAGTGAAACAGGGGACTATGGCTACACCTTC. This chain joins TRBV6-1 and TRBJ1-2; 7 bases align to TRBD1. Looked up from germline, CDR1 is MNHNS and CDR2 is SASEGT. V dropped 2 bases and J dropped 3; count of bases not matched to a gene: 0. The CDR3 spans 13 residues.

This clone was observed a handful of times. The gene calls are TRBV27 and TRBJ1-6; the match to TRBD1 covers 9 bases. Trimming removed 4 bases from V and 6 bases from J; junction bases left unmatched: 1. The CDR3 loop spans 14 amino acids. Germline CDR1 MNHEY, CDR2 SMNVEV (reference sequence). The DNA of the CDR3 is TGTGCCAGCAGTTGGGGACAGGGTAATTCACCCCTCCACTTT. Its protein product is CASSWGQGNSPLHF.

Written as DNA, the CDR3 is TGTGCCAGCAGCATCGGACAGGGGAGATTGGACACTGAAGCTTTCTTT. The encoded protein is CASSIGQGRLDTEAFF. V gene TRBV9 combines with J gene TRBJ1-1; 9 bases map to TRBD1. Germline loops: CDR1 SGDLS, CDR2 YYNGEE. V lost 4 bases and J lost 3; bases outside the gene matches: 10. The CDR3 is 16 residues long.

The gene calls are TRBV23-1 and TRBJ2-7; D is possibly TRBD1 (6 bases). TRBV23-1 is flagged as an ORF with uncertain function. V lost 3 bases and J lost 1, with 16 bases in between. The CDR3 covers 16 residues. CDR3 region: CASSHPDRRGSYEQYF. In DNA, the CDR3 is TGCGCCAGCAGTCACCCCGACAGGCGAGGGTCCTACGAGCAGTACTTC.